This T cell receptor (beta chain) comes out of a study of control samples from healthy donors and cancer patients. Germline values: CDR1 LNHDA, CDR2 SQIVND (reference sequence). The CDR3 length is 13 residues. V was pared by 6 bases and J by 1 base, with 7 bases between. The assay was immunoSEQ multiplex PCR, and TCRdb's table has in-frame clones only and misses some. The table includes over 100,000 clones, around nine tenths detected once. V usage is TRBV19 and J usage is TRBJ1-5; no clear D gene. Sequenced material: blood. This receptor was taken from a man aged 18-30 years in good health. Here the CDR3 reads CASRDHSNQPQHF. DNA of the CDR3: TGTGCCAGTAGGGACCACAGCAATCAGCCCCAGCATTTT.